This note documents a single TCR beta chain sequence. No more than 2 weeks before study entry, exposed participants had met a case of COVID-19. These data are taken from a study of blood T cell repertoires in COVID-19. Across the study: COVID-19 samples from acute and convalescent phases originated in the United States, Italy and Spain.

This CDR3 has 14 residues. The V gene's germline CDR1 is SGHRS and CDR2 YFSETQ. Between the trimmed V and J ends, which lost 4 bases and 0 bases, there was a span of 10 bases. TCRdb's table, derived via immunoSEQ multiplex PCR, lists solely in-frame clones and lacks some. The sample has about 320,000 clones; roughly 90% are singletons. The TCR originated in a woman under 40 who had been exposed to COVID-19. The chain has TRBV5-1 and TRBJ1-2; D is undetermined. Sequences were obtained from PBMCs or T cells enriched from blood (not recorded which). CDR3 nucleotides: TGCGCCAGCAGCCCGAAGGAGCCTAACTATGGCTACACCTTC. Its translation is CASSPKEPNYGYTF.